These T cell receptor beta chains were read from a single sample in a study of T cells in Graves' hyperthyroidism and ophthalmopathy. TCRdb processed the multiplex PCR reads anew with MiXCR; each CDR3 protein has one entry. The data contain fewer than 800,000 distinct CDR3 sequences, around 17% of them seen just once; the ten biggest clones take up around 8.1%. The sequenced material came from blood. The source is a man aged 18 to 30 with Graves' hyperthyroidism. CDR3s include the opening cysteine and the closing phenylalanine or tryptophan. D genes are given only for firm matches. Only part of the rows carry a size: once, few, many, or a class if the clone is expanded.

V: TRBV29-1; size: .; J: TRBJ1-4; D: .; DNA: TGCAGCGTTGAACAGGGAACTAATGAAAAACTGTTTTTT; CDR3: CSVEQGTNEKLFF
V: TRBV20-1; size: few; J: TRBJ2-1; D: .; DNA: TGCAGTGCTAGTCCCAGGGCTTACAATGAGCAGTTCTTC; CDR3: CSASPRAYNEQFF
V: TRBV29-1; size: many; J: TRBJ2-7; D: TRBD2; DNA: TGCAGCGTTGAATCGGGAGGGCCTTACGAGCAGTACTTC; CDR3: CSVESGGPYEQYF
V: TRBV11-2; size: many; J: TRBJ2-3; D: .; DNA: TGTGCCAGCAGCTTGAGTCCAGATACGCAGTATTTT; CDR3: CASSLSPDTQYF
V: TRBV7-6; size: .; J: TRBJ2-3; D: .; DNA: TGTGCCAGCAGCTCTCGGGAGTGGAAAGATACGCAGTATTTT; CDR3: CASSSREWKDTQYF
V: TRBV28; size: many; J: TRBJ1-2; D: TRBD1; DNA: TGTGCCAGCAGTTTAGTCACAACAGGGGGCGATGGCTACACCTTC; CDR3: CASSLVTTGGDGYTF
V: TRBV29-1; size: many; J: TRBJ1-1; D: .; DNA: TGCAGCGTTGGTCGGACGGGCACTGAAGCTTTCTTT; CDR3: CSVGRTGTEAFF
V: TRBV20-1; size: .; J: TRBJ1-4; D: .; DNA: TGCAGTGCTGCTCCGACGGTGAATGAAAAACTGTTTTTT; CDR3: CSAAPTVNEKLFF
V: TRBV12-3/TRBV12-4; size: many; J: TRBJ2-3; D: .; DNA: TGTGCCAGCAGCCCTTGGACCCTAAGGCAGTATTTT; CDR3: CASSPWTLRQYF
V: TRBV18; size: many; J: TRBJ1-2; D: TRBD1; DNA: TGTGCCAGCTCCCCCGGGGGACAGGGTACGGGCTACACCTTC; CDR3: CASSPGGQGTGYTF
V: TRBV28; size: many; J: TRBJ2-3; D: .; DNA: TGTGCCAGCGGCTCGCGGGGCGGCACAGATACGCAGTATTTT; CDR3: CASGSRGGTDTQYF
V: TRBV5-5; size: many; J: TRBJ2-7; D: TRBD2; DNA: TGTGCCAGCACCAGGACTAGCGCGAGATACGAGCAGTACTTC; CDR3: CASTRTSARYEQYF
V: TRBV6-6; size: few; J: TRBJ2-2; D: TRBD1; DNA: TGTGCCAGCAGTTACCCCGGGACAGGGTCCGCCGGGGAGCTGTTTTTT; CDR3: CASSYPGTGSAGELFF
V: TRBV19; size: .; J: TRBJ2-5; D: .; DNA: TGTGCCAGTAGTTTACAGGGATTCTCAGAGACCCAGTACTTC; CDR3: CASSLQGFSETQYF
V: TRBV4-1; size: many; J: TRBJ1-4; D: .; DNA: TGCGCCAGCAGCCAAGATCCATACAGAACTAATGAAAAACTGTTTTTT; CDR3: CASSQDPYRTNEKLFF
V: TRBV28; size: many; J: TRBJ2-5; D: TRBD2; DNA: TGTGCCAGCAGTTTCGTACTAGCGGGAGGGCCATGGGAGACCCAGTACTTC; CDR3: CASSFVLAGGPWETQYF
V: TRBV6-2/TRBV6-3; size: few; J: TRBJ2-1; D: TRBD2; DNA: TGTGCCAGCAGTTACTGGGGGACTGGCGGGAGATACAATGAGCAGTTCTTC; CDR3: CASSYWGTGGRYNEQFF
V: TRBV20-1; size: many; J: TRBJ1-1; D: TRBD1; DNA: TGCAGTGCTAAAGGCCGGGACAGACTTAGTGAAGCTTTCTTT; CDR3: CSAKGRDRLSEAFF
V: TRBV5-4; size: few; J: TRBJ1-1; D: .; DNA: TGTGCCAGCAGCTTCACTAGGTCGTCAGGGATGAAGACTGAAGCTTTCTTT; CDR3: CASSFTRSSGMKTEAFF
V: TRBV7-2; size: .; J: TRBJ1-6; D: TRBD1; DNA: TGTGCCAGCAGCCGGGACAGGGGAAGAACGAATTCACCCCTCCACTTT; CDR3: CASSRDRGRTNSPLHF
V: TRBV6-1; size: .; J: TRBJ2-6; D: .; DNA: TGTGCCAGCAGTGAGCTGGGGACTGGGGCCAACGTCCTGACTTTC; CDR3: CASSELGTGANVLTF
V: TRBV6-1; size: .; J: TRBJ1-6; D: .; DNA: TGTGCCAGCAGTGAACATTCGGGCAATTCACCCCTCCACTTT; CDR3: CASSEHSGNSPLHF
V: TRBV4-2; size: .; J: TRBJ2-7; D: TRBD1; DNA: TGTGCCAGCAGCCAAAGTGGGACAGGGATCTACGAGCAGTACTTC; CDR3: CASSQSGTGIYEQYF
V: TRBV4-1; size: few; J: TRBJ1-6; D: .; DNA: TGCGCCAGCAGCCAACTTCAGGGTTCACCCCTCCACTTT; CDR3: CASSQLQGSPLHF
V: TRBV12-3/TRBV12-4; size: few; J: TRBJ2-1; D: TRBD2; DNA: TGTGCCAGCAGGTCTAGCGGGGCCAACAATGAGCAGTTCTTC; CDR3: CASRSSGANNEQFF
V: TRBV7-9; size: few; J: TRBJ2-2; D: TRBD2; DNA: TGTGCCAGCAGCCAGGGACTAGCTTCCACCGGGGAGCTGTTTTTT; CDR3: CASSQGLASTGELFF
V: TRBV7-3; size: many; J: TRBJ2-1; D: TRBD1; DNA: TGTGCCAGCAGCACCACAGGGGGCACAGGAAGTTACAATGAGCAGTTCTTC; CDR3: CASSTTGGTGSYNEQFF
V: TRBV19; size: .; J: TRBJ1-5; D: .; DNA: TGTGCCAGTAAAGTCGGAGCGTTCAATCAGCCCCAGCATTTT; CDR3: CASKVGAFNQPQHF
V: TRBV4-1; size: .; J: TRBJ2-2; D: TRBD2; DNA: TGCGCCAGCAGACGGGAGGGGAGCACCGGGGAGCTGTTTTTT; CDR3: CASRREGSTGELFF
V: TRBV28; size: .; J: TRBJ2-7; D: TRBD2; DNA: TGTGCCAGCAGTTTACGACAGTACTACGGGACTAGCGGATGGACCTACGAGCAGTACTTC; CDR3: CASSLRQYYGTSGWTYEQYF
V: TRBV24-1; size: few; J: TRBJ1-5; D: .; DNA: TGTGCCACCGGAGGGGACGGCAATCAGCCCCAGCATTTT; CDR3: CATGGDGNQPQHF
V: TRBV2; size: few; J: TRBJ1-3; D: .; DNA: TGTGCCAGCAGTGACAGGCACTCTGGAAACACCATATATTTT; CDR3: CASSDRHSGNTIYF
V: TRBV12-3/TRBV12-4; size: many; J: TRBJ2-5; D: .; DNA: TGTGCCAGCAGCCCCCGCTGGGGGATGGAGCGGAACCAAGAGACCCAGTACTTC; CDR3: CASSPRWGMERNQETQYF
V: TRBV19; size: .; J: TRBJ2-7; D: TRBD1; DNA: TGTGCCAGTGCCAGGGGGATGGGCTCCTACGAGCAGTACTTC; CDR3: CASARGMGSYEQYF
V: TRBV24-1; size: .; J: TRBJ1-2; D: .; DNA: TGTGCCACCAGCCCACGTGGGGCAGGGAGGAACTATGGCTACACCTTC; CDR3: CATSPRGAGRNYGYTF
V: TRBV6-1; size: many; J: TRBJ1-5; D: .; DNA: TGTGCCAGCAGTGAAGCAGGGGGAAATCAGCCCCAGCATTTT; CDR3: CASSEAGGNQPQHF
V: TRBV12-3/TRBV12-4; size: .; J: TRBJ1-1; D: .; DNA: TGTGCCAGCAGTTTAGGAGTAGACCGGAACACTGAAGCTTTCTTT; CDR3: CASSLGVDRNTEAFF
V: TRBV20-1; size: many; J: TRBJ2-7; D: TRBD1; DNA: TGCAGTGCGTTGACAGGGCACGAGCAGTACTTC; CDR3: CSALTGHEQYF
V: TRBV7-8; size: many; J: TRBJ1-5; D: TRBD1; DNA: TGTGCCAGCAGCTCGGGACAGGGCAGCAATCAGCCCCAGCATTTT; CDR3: CASSSGQGSNQPQHF
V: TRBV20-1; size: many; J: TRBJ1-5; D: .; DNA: TGCAGTGCGCCAGTCGGCAGGGTTAATCAGCCCCAGCATTTT; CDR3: CSAPVGRVNQPQHF